Detailed here is one TCR beta chain. As yet, its antigen is unknown. These data are taken from a study of T cells expressing NK-cell markers. Overall study: Sorted CD3+CD56+NKG2C+, CD3+CD56+NKG2C- and CD3+CD56-NKG2C+ T cells provided the TCR beta repertoires. Among the eight sequenced donors, seven tested HCMV-seropositive and one tested seronegative. Broader study findings: The same clonotypes also predominated in the CD3+CD56-NKG2C+ fraction of a few donors.

Reanalyzing the 5' RACE reads, TCRdb keeps one entry per CDR3 protein, without DNA. The table for this sample gives 200,000 to 300,000 distinct CDR3 sequences. Germline V gene sequence: CDR1 DFQATT, CDR2 SNEGSKA (reference sequence). This CDR3 comprises 15 residues. The sequenced sample was blood T cells: a sorted CD56 or NKG2C T cell subset, CD4+ or CD8+ T cells, or bulk PBMC T cells (not recorded which). This clonotype was obtained from a woman between 18 and 70 years old in good health. The gene calls are TRBV20-1 and TRBJ2-2; TCRdb gives TRBD1 as the D gene, but with no DNA this cannot be confirmed. CDR3 in amino acids: CSALPLTGSNGELFF.